These 24 T cell receptor beta chains originate from one sample sequenced in a study of immune characterization of retroperitoneal liposarcoma. TCRdb called the PCR reads again in MiXCR, with one record for every CDR3 protein. The profile shows about 7,300 distinct CDR3 sequences, 25% to 35% of them singletons. Material: blood. The receptors shown here come from a male donor with retroperitoneal liposarcoma.

This clonotype was seen repeatedly, ten times or more. The chain couples TRBV7-2 to TRBJ2-4; D remains unclear. CDR1 and CDR2 (germline): SGHTA, FQGNSA. This CDR3 comprises 17 residues. The ends were cut back, 1 base at V and 3 bases at J, with 16 bases in the middle. The DNA for the CDR3 is TGTGCCAGCAGCTTAGTCTCGATAGAGTTGGGCAAAAACATTCAGTACTTC. Translation: CASSLVSIELGKNIQYF.

The rearrangement joins TRBV6-4 to TRBJ2-1, with 13 positions matching TRBD2. The CDR3 sequence is 15 residues long. CDR1 is MRHNA, CDR2 SNTAGT, per germline. After removal of 4 bases from V and 3 bases from J, the junction contained 0 bases not matched to a gene. The CDR3 DNA reads as TGTGCCAGCAGTGGACTAGCGGGGGGCTACAATGAGCAGTTCTTC. It is translated as CASSGLAGGYNEQFF.

This clonotype has just one count. V usage is TRBV6-1 and J usage is TRBJ1-3; D uncertain. The germline V gene encodes CDR1 MNHNS and CDR2 SASEGT. The length of the CDR3 is 13 residues. Trimming stripped 6 bases from V and 1 base from J, with 7 bases between. The CDR3 is CASSWTSGNTIYF. The CDR3 region has the DNA TGTGCCAGCAGCTGGACGTCTGGAAACACCATATATTTT.

The sample holds a few counts of this clonotype. V is TRBV11-1 and J is TRBJ2-1, with 10 bases that match TRBD2. CDR1 SGHAT and CDR2 FQDESV come from the germline V gene (reference sequence). J lost 8 bases, V lost 6 bases, and 10 bases had no gene match. This CDR3 region has 15 residues. For the CDR3, the DNA is TGTGCCAGCAGGGCGACTGCTAGCGGGAGCTATGAGCAGTTCTTC. As protein: CASRATASGSYEQFF. Using reference TRBV11-1 and TRBJ2-1 for the parts outside the CDR3, the full variable domain is EAEVAQSPRYKITEKSQAVAFWCDPISGHATLYWYRQILGQGPELLVQFQDESVVDDSQLPKDRFSAERLKGVDSTLKIQPAELGDSAMYLCASRATASGSYEQFFGPGTRLTVL.

This clonotype was counted many times. A much larger clone differs by one base, so this may be a read error. The chain employs TRBV23-1 and TRBJ2-1; tentatively, D is TRBD1 (6 bases). TRBV23-1 falls under the ORF class, with uncertain function. The CDR3 sequence is 15 residues long. The V gene lost 3 bases and the J gene lost 13 bases, with 22 bases spanning the gap. CDR3 bases: TGCGCCAGCAGTCAGAGAACGGACAGACAAGAGACCCAGTTCTTC. Protein product: CASSQRTDRQETQFF.

This clonotype appeared many times. The gene calls are TRBV12-3 or TRBV12-4 and TRBJ1-2, with 11 nucleotides matching TRBD1. With 7 bases clipped from V and 6 bases from J, the junction kept 19 bases outside the gene matches. The CDR3 covers 18 residues. CDR3 sequence: CASTPGPGQGVGVNGYTF. CDR3 bases: TGTGCCAGCACCCCCGGACCGGGACAGGGGGTAGGGGTTAATGGCTACACCTTC.

This clonotype was seen at least ten times. CDR3 residues: CASSPRLGGEQFF. CDR3 DNA sequence: TGTGCCAGCAGCCCCCGCCTAGGGGGCGAGCAGTTCTTC. The genes are TRBV11-3 and TRBJ2-1; TRBD1 matches at 7 bases. After removal of 5 bases from V and 10 bases from J, the junction contained 8 bases not matched to a gene. This CDR3 region has 13 residues. Germline V lookup: CDR1 SGHNT, CDR2 YENEEA. Combining the CDR3 with reference TRBV11-3 and TRBJ2-1 gives the whole variable domain EAGVVQSPRYKIIEKKQPVAFWCNPISGHNTLYWYLQNLGQGPELLIRYENEEAVDDSQLPKDRFSAERLKGVDSTLKIQPAELGDSAVYLCASSPRLGGEQFFGPGTRLTVL.

V usage is TRBV10-2 and J usage is TRBJ2-7; 10 positions agree with TRBD1. V was pared by 9 bases and J by 4 bases, with 9 bases of the junction left unmatched. This CDR3 has 14 residues. Germline V CDR1 and CDR2: WSHSY, SAAADI. The chain's CDR3 is CARDSGTGEYEQYF. The CDR3, as DNA: TGCGCCAGGGACTCCGGGACAGGGGAGTACGAGCAGTACTTC.

The V and J genes are TRBV7-2 and TRBJ2-3; 12 bases align to TRBD2. The J call may be mistaken, given a closer DNA end match to TRBJ2-1. The V gene's germline CDR1 is SGHTA and CDR2 FQGNSA. The CDR3 runs to 15 residues. The CDR3: CASSFRPSGGAEQFF. The CDR3 DNA sequence: TGTGCCAGCAGCTTTCGTCCTAGCGGGGGGGCTGAGCAGTTCTTC.

This clonotype showed up just a few times. The chain joins TRBV4-1 to TRBJ2-1; tentative D call: TRBD2 (6 bases). The germline gives CDR1 MGHRA, CDR2 YSYEKL. CDR3 size: 18 residues. The ends were cut back, 2 bases at V and 2 bases at J, with 19 bases in the middle. CDR3 nucleotide sequence: TGCGCCAGCAGCCAAAAGGGCCGACGGGACTTCACCTACAATGAGCAGTTCTTC. It encodes CASSQKGRRDFTYNEQFF.

V gene TRBV7-2 combines with J gene TRBJ1-1; no clear D gene. Per the germline V gene, CDR1 is SGHTA and CDR2 is FQGNSA. The CDR3 is 13 amino acids. The V end was cut by 0 bases, the J end by 3 bases, with 5 bases between. DNA of the CDR3: TGTGCCAGCAGCTTAGCAGGGTACACTGAAGCTTTCTTT. As protein: CASSLAGYTEAFF.

In its sample, this clonotype was seen many times. The gene calls are TRBV7-2 and TRBJ2-7; perhaps TRBD2 as D (6 bases). This CDR3 comprises 15 residues. The V gene lost 5 bases and the J gene lost 2 bases, with 16 bases spanning the gap. Germline V gene data show CDR1 as SGHTA and CDR2 as FQGNSA. CDR3 residues: CASSIDTGVTYEQYF. CDR3 DNA sequence: TGTGCCAGCAGCATAGATACGGGAGTAACCTACGAGCAGTACTTC. The full variable domain, its missing parts supplied by reference TRBV7-2 and TRBJ2-7, is GAGVSQSPSNKVTEKGKDVELRCDPISGHTALYWYRQSLGQGLEFLIYFQGNSAPDKSGLPSDRFSAERTGGSVSTLTIQRTQQEDSAVYLCASSIDTGVTYEQYFGPGTRLTVT.

This clonotype was detected many times. The V call is TRBV6-1, the J call TRBJ2-5; 11 nucleotides align to TRBD2. The germline V gene encodes CDR1 MNHNS and CDR2 SASEGT. The J segment lost 11 bases and the V segment lost 8 bases, leaving 13 bases of the junction unmatched. The CDR3 contains 14 residues. The CDR3 protein is CASQLAGAGSEQYF. In nucleotides, the CDR3 is TGTGCCAGCCAACTAGCGGGAGCCGGAAGTGAGCAGTACTTC.

The V and J genes are TRBV28 and TRBJ2-3; D is possibly TRBD2 (6 bases). Trimming cost V 4 bases and J 7 bases, with 18 bases left between them. CDR1 is MDHEN, CDR2 SYDVKM, per germline. There are 15 residues in the CDR3. The CDR3 here is CASSSTSGGKYTQYF. CDR3 nucleotide sequence: TGTGCCAGCAGTTCCACTTCGGGCGGGAAATATACGCAGTATTTT.

J is TRBJ1-5 and V is TRBV4-1, with D unresolved. This CDR3 comprises 14 residues. CDR1 and CDR2 from the germline V gene are MGHRA and YSYEKL. Trimming stripped 1 base from V and 9 bases from J, with 13 bases between. The CDR3 sequence is CASSQAVTFWPQHF. CDR3 bases: TGCGCCAGCAGCCAAGCTGTCACGTTTTGGCCCCAGCATTTT.

The V call is TRBV27, the J call TRBJ2-1; 9 bases match TRBD2. The CDR3 is made up of 15 amino acids. Germline CDR1 MNHEY, CDR2 SMNVEV (reference sequence). V shed 3 bases and J 9 bases; nucleotides not matched to a gene: 9. The CDR3 protein is CASSFFAGGPSEQFF. CDR3 DNA: TGTGCCAGCAGTTTCTTCGCGGGGGGGCCGAGTGAGCAGTTCTTC.

In its sample, this clonotype was seen a few times. The rearrangement links TRBV5-6 to TRBJ1-1; D is perhaps TRBD1 (5 bases). There are 14 residues in the CDR3. Trimming shortened V by 3 bases and J by 4 bases, and 13 bases separated the two germline ends. Per germline, CDR1 SGHDT and CDR2 YYEEEE. CDR3 residues: CASSSPSGSTEAFF. In DNA, the CDR3 is TGTGCCAGCAGCTCACCCTCAGGGAGCACTGAAGCTTTCTTT.

CDR3: CASSRGTGTWGETQYF. The CDR3 DNA reads TGTGCCAGCAGTCGCGGGACAGGAACGTGGGGAGAGACCCAGTACTTC. J is TRBJ2-1 and V is TRBV6-5, with 8 nucleotides matching TRBD1. The closer fit of TRBJ2-5 to the DNA end suggests the J call may be wrong. Germline CDR1 MNHEY, CDR2 SVGAGI. The CDR3 contains 16 residues.

This sequence joins TRBV12-3 or TRBV12-4 and TRBJ1-3, with D tentatively TRBD1 (5 bases). Trimming took off 2 bases at V and 4 bases at J, with 6 bases between the two ends. The CDR3 runs to 13 residues. DNA for the CDR3: TGTGCCAGCAGTTTAAACAGGGGAAACACCATATATTTT. Protein: CASSLNRGNTIYF.

This clonotype was counted only a few times. This chain connects TRBV10-1 to TRBJ2-4; 9 nucleotides line up with TRBD2. CDR1 is WNHNN and CDR2 is SYGVQD in the germline V gene (reference sequence). Trimming cost V 2 bases and J 2 bases; bases outside gene matches: 4. The CDR3 is made up of 16 amino acids. CDR3 bases: TGCGCCAGCAGTGAGAAGCGGGAGGTAACCAAAAACATTCAGTACTTC. Translation: CASSEKREVTKNIQYF.

The V gene is TRBV12-3 or TRBV12-4, the J gene TRBJ1-2, with D unclear. The CDR3 is 15 amino acids. The ends were cut back, 5 bases at V and 4 bases at J, with 17 bases in the middle. The CDR3 sequence is CASSPSRQMSYGYTF. CDR3 coding DNA: TGTGCCAGCAGTCCTTCCCGGCAGATGTCCTATGGCTACACCTTC.

The rearrangement uses TRBV7-8 and TRBJ2-2, with D possibly being TRBD2 (6 bases). Trimming removed 5 bases at V and 7 bases at J, with 11 bases between. The germline CDR1 and CDR2 sequences are SGHVS and FQNEAQ. CDR3 size: 13 residues. The CDR3 nucleotides are TGTGCCAGCAGCGGAAGGCGGGACGGGGAGCTGTTTTTT. It specifies CASSGRRDGELFF.

Notes on this clonotype: A much larger clone differs by one base, so this may be a read error. The chain carries TRBV6-5 and TRBJ2-2; 13 bases line up with TRBD2. CDR1 is MNHEY, CDR2 SVGAGI, per germline. The CDR3 has 14 amino acids. In DNA, the CDR3 is TGTGCCAGCAGTACTAGCGGGAGGGCCGGGGAGCCGTTTTTT. This encodes CASSTSGRAGEPFF.

This clonotype was counted at least ten times. This chain connects TRBV6-1 to TRBJ1-1; the match to TRBD1 covers 9 bases. Per germline, CDR1 MNHNS and CDR2 SASEGT. The CDR3 loop spans 17 amino acids. V was pared by 5 bases and J by 6 bases, with 16 bases of the junction left unmatched. The CDR3 protein is CASSSLPRQGDLSEAFF. In nucleotides, the CDR3 is TGTGCCAGCAGTTCGTTGCCAAGACAGGGGGACCTCTCTGAAGCTTTCTTT.